Below are 12 T cell receptor beta chains sequenced from a single sample in a study of graft-versus-host responses after intestinal transplantation. Clones were sequenced by immunoSEQ multiplex PCR, and TCRdb holds only the in-frame ones, with some missing. The sample holds some 140,000 clones, about 92% seen once. Which antigens these TCRs recognize remains unknown. Sequences were derived from unstimulated CD4+ T cells sorted from spleen or lymph node cells, sampled before intestinal transplant. The receptors stem from a human donor who received an intestinal transplant.

The chain links TRBV10-3 to TRBJ2-3, with 9 bases that match TRBD2. The V gene's germline CDR1 is ENHRY and CDR2 SYGVKD. J was trimmed by 2 bases and V by 7 bases; bases with no gene match: 7. CDR3 length: 15 amino acids. The CDR3 loop reads CAITISGGHTDTQYF. In DNA form, the CDR3 reads TGTGCCATCACCATCAGCGGGGGGCACACAGATACGCAGTATTTT.

This clone was recorded only once. This chain joins TRBV6-5 and TRBJ1-1; the D is unclear. The CDR3 has 14 residues. Between the trimmed V and J ends, which lost 2 bases and 4 bases, there was a span of 11 bases. CDR1 MNHEY and CDR2 SVGAGI come from the germline V gene. CDR3 amino acids: CASSYDTGVTEAFF. The CDR3 DNA sequence: TGTGCCAGCAGTTACGACACCGGGGTCACTGAAGCTTTCTTT.

The chain joins TRBV4-1 to TRBJ2-7; the match to TRBD1 covers 7 bases. Trimming removed 3 bases from V and 0 bases from J; junction bases left unmatched: 5. This CDR3 comprises 15 residues. Germline V CDR1 and CDR2: MGHRA, YSYEKL. The CDR3 spells CASSHLDRDSYEQYF. In DNA form, the CDR3 reads TGCGCCAGCAGCCACCTAGACAGGGACTCCTACGAGCAGTACTTC.

This clone was seen a single time. This chain connects TRBV10-2 to TRBJ1-2; D possibly corresponds to TRBD1 (6 bases). Germline V gene lookup returns CDR1 WSHSY and CDR2 SAAADI. This CDR3 has 14 amino acids. Trimming took off 6 bases at V and 0 bases at J, with 11 bases between the two ends. CDR3 amino acids: CASRGGVSNYGYTF. CDR3 nucleotides: TGCGCCAGCAGGGGGGGCGTCTCTAACTATGGCTACACCTTC.

The chain employs TRBV10-3 and TRBJ2-5; a possible D gene is TRBD2 (5 bases). This CDR3 has 13 amino acids. V was cut by 6 bases and J by 5 bases, with 13 bases left in between. Germline CDR1 ENHRY, CDR2 SYGVKD. The CDR3 loop reads CAIRASSSETQYF. The CDR3 coding sequence is TGTGCCATCAGGGCTAGCTCGTCTGAGACCCAGTACTTC.

V usage is TRBV10-1 and J usage is TRBJ1-5; D uncertain. The CDR3 is 10 residues long. Germline V gene data show CDR1 as WNHNN and CDR2 as SYGVQD (reference sequence). V was pared by 10 bases and J by 7 bases, with 8 bases between. CDR3 nucleotide sequence: TGCGCCAACAACTGGCAGCCCCAGCATTTT. As protein: CANNWQPQHF.

The chain couples TRBV29-1 to TRBJ2-2; 7 nucleotides align to TRBD1. This CDR3 is built from 16 residues. After removal of 0 bases from V and 4 bases from J, the junction contained 8 bases not matched to a gene. The V gene's germline CDR1 is SQVTM and CDR2 ANQGSEA. CDR3 sequence (DNA): TGCAGCGTTGAAGATCCTAGGGGGCCTAGCACCGGGGAGCTGTTTTTT. This sequence encodes CSVEDPRGPSTGELFF.

This chain joins TRBV5-1 and TRBJ1-3; D gene uncertain. The CDR3 is 15 amino acids. With 4 bases removed from V and 0 bases from J, the gap between germline ends came to 11 bases. The germline V gene encodes CDR1 SGHRS and CDR2 YFSETQ. In nucleotides, the CDR3 is TGCGCCAGCAGCCCCTCCCCAGACTCTGGAAACACCATATATTTT. Residues: CASSPSPDSGNTIYF. Variable domain in full (rest from reference TRBV5-1 and TRBJ1-3): KAGVTQTPRYLIKTRGQQVTLSCSPISGHRSVSWYQQTPGQGLQFLFEYFSETQRNKGNFPGRFSGRQFSNSRSEMNVSTLELGDSALYLCASSPSPDSGNTIYFGEGSWLTVV.

V usage is TRBV10-2 and J usage is TRBJ2-5; 7 nucleotides agree with TRBD2. V was pared by 0 bases and J by 7 bases, with 5 bases of the junction left unmatched. The CDR3 has 14 residues. CDR1 WSHSY and CDR2 SAAADI come from the germline V gene. The CDR3 region has the DNA TGCGCCAGCAGTGAGTCGACCAGCGGGGTGACCCAGTACTTC. It is translated as CASSESTSGVTQYF.

The rearrangement uses TRBV11-2 and TRBJ1-5; no firm D call. In germline, CDR1 is SGHAT, CDR2 FQNNGV. The ends were cut back, 1 base at V and 5 bases at J, with 6 bases in the middle. The CDR3 runs to 13 residues. CDR3 residues: CASSLVDDQPQHF. DNA for the CDR3: TGTGCCAGCAGCTTAGTTGACGATCAGCCCCAGCATTTT.

The CDR3 spells CASSSRGVSSYEQYF. The CDR3, as DNA: TGTGCCAGCAGCTCCCGGGGGGTTTCCTCCTACGAGCAGTACTTC. V usage is TRBV7-2 and J usage is TRBJ2-7; TRBD2 agrees at 7 bases. V was pared by 4 bases and J by 0 bases, with 6 bases of the junction left unmatched. Germline CDR1 reads SGHTA; CDR2 reads FQGNSA. The CDR3 loop spans 15 amino acids.

The chain employs TRBV2 and TRBJ1-4; the D is unclear. Looked up from germline, CDR1 is SNHLY and CDR2 is FYNNEI. Between the trimmed V and J ends, which lost 2 bases and 3 bases, there was a span of 7 bases. The CDR3 length is 14 residues. This CDR3 is CASSEWAANEKLFF. The DNA for the CDR3 is TGTGCCAGCAGTGAATGGGCAGCTAATGAAAAACTGTTTTTT.